The TCR beta chain described here comes from a study of T cell changes during pregnancy in multiple sclerosis. Clones were sequenced by immunoSEQ multiplex PCR, and TCRdb holds only the in-frame ones, with some missing. The data contain around 20,000 clones, approximately 80% of them seen just once; the ten biggest clones take up more than 15%. As concerns this clone: An end of the junction differs from the germline gene, which may be a read error.

The CDR3 has 10 residues. CDR1 is DFQATT and CDR2 is SNEGSKA in the germline V gene (reference sequence). V is TRBV20-1 and J is TRBJ2-1, with 9 bases fitting TRBD2. The material was CD8+ T cells from peripheral blood mononuclear cells, obtained in the first trimester of pregnancy. The clonotype comes from a female donor in good health, enrolled as a control in a pregnancy study. The CDR3 coding sequence is TGCAGTGCTATTGGTAGCGGGGGAGTCTTC. Translating gives CSAIGSGGVF.